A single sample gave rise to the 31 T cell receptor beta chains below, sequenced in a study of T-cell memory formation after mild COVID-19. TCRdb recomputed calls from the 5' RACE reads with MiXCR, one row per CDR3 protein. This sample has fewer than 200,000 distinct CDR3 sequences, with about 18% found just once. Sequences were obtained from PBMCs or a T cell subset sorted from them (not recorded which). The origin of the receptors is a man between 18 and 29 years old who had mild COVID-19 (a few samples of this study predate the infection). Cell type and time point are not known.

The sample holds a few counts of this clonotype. The DNA of the CDR3 is TGTGCCAGCACCTGGGACTCCCGCACCGGGGAGCTGTTTTTT. Translated, it gives CASTWDSRTGELFF. V gene TRBV21-1 combines with J gene TRBJ2-2; the table names TRBD2, a call not compared with the DNA. TRBV21-1 constitutes a pseudogene. This CDR3 region has 14 residues.

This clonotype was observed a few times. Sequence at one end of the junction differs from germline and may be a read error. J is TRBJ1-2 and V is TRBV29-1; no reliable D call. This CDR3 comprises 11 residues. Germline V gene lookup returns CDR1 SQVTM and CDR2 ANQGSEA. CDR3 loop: CSLDEGYGYTF. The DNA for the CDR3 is TGCAGCCTTGATGAGGGCTATGGCTACACCTTC.

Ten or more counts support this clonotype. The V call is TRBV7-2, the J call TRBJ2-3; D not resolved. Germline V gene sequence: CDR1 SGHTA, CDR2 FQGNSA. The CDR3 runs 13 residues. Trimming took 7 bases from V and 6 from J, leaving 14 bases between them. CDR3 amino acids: CASTLSPSDTQYF. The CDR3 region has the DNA TGTGCCAGCACCCTATCCCCGTCGGATACGCAGTATTTT.

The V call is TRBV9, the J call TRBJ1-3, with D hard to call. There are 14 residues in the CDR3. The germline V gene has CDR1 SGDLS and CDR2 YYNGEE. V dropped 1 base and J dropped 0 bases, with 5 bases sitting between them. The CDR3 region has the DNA TGTGCCAGCAGCGTATCCGTCTCTGGAAACACCATATATTTT. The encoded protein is CASSVSVSGNTIYF.

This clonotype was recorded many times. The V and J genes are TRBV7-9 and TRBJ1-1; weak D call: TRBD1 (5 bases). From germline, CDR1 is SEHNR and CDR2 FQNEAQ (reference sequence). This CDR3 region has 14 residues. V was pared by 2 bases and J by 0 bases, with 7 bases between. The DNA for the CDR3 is TGTGCCAGCAGCTTATGGGGGATGAACACTGAAGCTTTCTTT. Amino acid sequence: CASSLWGMNTEAFF. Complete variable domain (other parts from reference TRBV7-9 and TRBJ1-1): DTGVSQNPRHKITKRGQNVTFRCDPISEHNRLYWYRQTLGQGPEFLTYFQNEAQLEKSRLLSDRFSAERPKGSFSTLEIQRTEQGDSAMYLCASSLWGMNTEAFFGQGTRLTVV.

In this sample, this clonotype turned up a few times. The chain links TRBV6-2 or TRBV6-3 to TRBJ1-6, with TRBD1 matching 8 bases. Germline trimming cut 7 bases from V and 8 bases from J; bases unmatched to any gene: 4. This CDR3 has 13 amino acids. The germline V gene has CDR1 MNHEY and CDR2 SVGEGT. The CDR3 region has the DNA TGTGCCAGCACGGGACAGGAGGATTCACCCCTCCACTTT. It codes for CASTGQEDSPLHF.

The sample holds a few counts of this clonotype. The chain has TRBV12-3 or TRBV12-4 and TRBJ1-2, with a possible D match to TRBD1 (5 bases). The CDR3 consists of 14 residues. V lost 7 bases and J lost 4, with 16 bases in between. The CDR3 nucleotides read TGTGCCAGCACCAGTCAGGGTTTGGGCTATGGCTACACCTTC. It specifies CASTSQGLGYGYTF.

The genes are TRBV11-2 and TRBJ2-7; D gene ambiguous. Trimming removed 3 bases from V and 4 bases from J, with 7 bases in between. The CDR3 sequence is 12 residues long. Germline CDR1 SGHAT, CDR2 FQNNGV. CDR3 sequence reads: CASSFVRYEQYV. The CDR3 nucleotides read TGTGCCAGCAGCTTTGTCCGATACGAGCAGTACGTC.

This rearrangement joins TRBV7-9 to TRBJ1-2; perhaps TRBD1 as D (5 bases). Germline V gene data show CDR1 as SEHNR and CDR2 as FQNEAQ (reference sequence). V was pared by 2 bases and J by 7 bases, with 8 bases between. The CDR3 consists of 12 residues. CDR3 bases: TGTGCCAGCAGCTTACCGGGGCTTGGCTACACCTTC. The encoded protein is CASSLPGLGYTF.

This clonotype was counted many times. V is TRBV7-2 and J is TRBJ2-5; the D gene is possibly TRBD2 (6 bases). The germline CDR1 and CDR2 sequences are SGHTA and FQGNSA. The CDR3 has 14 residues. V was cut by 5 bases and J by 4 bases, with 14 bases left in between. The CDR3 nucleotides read TGTGCCAGCAGCCCCGGGACTCTAGCAGAGACCCAGTACTTC. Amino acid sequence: CASSPGTLAETQYF.

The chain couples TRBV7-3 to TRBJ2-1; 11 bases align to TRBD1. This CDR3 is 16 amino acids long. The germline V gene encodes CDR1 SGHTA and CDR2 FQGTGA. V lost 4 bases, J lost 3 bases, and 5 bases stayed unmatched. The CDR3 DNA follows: TGTGCCAGCAGCTCGTCCGGGACAGGGGGCTACAATGAGCAGTTCTTC. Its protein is CASSSSGTGGYNEQFF. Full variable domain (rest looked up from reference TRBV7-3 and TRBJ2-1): GAGVSQTPSNKVTEKGKYVELRCDPISGHTALYWYRQSLGQGPEFLIYFQGTGAADDSGLPNDRFFAVRPEGSVSTLKIQRTERGDSAVYLCASSSSGTGGYNEQFFGPGTRLTVL.

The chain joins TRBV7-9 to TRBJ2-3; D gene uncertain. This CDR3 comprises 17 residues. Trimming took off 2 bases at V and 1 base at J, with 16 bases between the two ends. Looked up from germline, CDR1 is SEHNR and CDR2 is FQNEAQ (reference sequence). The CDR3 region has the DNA TGTGCCAGCAGCTTAAACCCCGGGTCTCTCGGCACAGATACGCAGTATTTT. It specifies CASSLNPGSLGTDTQYF.

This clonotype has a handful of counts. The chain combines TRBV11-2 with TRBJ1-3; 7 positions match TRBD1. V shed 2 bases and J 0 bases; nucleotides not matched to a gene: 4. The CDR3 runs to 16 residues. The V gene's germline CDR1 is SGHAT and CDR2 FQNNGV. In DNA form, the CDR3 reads TGTGCCAGCAGCTTAAGGACAGGCACCTCTGGAAACACCATATATTTT. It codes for CASSLRTGTSGNTIYF.

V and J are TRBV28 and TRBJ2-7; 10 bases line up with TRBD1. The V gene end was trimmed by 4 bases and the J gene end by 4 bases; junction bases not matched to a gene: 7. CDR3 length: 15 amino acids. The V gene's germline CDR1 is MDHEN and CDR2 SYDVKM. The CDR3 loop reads CASSSRDRGIYEQYF. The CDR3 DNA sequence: TGTGCCAGCAGTTCTCGGGACAGGGGAATTTACGAGCAGTACTTC.

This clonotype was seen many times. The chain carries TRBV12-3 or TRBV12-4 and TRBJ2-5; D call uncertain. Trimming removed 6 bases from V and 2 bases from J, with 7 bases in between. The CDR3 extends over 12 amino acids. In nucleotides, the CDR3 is TGTGCCAGCAGGCGGAAACAAGAGACCCAGTACTTC. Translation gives CASRRKQETQYF.

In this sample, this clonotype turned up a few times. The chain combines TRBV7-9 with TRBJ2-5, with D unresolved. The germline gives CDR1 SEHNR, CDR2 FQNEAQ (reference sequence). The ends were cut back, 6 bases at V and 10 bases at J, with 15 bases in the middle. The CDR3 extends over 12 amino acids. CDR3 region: CASSSDARDQYF. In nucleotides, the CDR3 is TGTGCCAGCAGTTCGGATGCAAGGGACCAGTACTTC.

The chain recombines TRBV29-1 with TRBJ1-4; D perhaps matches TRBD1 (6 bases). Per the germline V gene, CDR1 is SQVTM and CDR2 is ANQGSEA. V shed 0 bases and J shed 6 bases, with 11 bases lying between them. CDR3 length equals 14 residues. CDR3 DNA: TGCAGCGTTGAAGATACAGGGCGGGATGAAAAACTGTTTTTT. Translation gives CSVEDTGRDEKLFF.

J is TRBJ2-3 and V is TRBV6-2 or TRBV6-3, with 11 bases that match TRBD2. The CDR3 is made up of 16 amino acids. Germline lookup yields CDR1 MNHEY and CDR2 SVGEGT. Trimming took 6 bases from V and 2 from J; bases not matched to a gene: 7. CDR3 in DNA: TGTGCCAGCAGCCCCGGGACTAGCGGACCCACAGATACGCAGTATTTT. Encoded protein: CASSPGTSGPTDTQYF.

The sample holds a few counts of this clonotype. CDR3 DNA: TGTGCCAGCAGTAGCGGGGGGGCAGCGCAGTACTTC. This sequence encodes CASSSGGAAQYF. The V call is TRBV7-2, the J call TRBJ2-7; TRBD2 agrees at 11 bases. V shed 6 bases and J 9 bases; nucleotides not matched to a gene: 4. The CDR3 length is 12 residues. Looked up from germline, CDR1 is SGHTA and CDR2 is FQGNSA.

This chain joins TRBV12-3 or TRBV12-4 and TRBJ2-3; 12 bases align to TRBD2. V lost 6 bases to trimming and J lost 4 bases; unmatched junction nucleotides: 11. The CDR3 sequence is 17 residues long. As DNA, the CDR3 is TGTGCCAGCAGGGAACTTGGGGCTAGCGGGGGGGCAGATACGCAGTATTTT. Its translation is CASRELGASGGADTQYF.

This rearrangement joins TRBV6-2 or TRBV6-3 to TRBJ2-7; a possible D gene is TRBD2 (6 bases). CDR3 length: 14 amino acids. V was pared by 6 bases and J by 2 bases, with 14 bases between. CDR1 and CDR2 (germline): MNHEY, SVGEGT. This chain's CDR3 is CASRGLVDPYEQYV. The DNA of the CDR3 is TGTGCCAGCAGGGGACTCGTCGACCCCTACGAGCAGTACGTC.

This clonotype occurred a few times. CDR3 loop: CASSLRMGTGELFF. CDR3 nucleotides: TGTGCCAGCAGCCTTAGGATGGGGACCGGGGAGCTGTTTTTT. The chain combines TRBV7-2 with TRBJ2-2, with D hard to call. Germline CDR1 is SGHTA and CDR2 is FQGNSA. The CDR3 covers 14 residues. The V and J ends lost 5 bases and 5 bases respectively, with 12 bases between them.

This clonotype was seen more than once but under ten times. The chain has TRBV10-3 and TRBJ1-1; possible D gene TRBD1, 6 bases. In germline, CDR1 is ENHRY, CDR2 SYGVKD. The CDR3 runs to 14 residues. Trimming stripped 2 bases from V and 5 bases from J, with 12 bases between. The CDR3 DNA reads TGTGCCATCAGTGAGAAGGAGGGGGTGACTGAAGCTTTCTTT. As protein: CAISEKEGVTEAFF.

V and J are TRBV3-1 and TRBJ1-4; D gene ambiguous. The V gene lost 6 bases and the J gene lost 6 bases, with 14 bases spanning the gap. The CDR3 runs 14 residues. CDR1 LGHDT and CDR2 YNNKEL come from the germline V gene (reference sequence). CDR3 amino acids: CASSRWTYDEKLFF. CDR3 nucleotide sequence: TGTGCCAGCAGTCGTTGGACGTATGATGAAAAACTGTTTTTT. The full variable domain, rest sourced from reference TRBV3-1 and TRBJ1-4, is DTAVSQTPKYLVTQMGNDKSIKCEQNLGHDTMYWYKQDSKKFLKIMFSYNNKELIINETVPNRFSPKSPDKAHLNLHINSLELGDSAVYFCASSRWTYDEKLFFGSGTQLSVL.

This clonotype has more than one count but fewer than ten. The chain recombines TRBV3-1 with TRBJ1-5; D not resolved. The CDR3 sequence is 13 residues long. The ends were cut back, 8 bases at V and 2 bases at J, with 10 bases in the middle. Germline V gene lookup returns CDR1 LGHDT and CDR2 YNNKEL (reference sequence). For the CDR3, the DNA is TGTGCCAGCCAAGGTTTGGGCAATCAGCCCCAGCATTTT. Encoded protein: CASQGLGNQPQHF.

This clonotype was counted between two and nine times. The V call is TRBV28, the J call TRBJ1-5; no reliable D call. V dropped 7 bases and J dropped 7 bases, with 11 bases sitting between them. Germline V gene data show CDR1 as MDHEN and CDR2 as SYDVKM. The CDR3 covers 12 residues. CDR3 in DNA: TGTGCCAGCATCAGTGAGGGACAGCCCCAGCATTTT. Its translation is CASISEGQPQHF.

This CDR3 is CSALGQGANEKLFF. The CDR3 nucleotides are TGCAGTGCCCTCGGACAGGGGGCTAATGAAAAACTGTTTTTT. The J gene is TRBJ1-4, the V gene TRBV20-1; 10 bases are shared with TRBD1. Germline CDR1 and CDR2: DFQATT and SNEGSKA (reference sequence). This CDR3 spans 14 amino acids. V lost 6 bases to trimming and J lost 3 bases; unmatched junction nucleotides: 4.

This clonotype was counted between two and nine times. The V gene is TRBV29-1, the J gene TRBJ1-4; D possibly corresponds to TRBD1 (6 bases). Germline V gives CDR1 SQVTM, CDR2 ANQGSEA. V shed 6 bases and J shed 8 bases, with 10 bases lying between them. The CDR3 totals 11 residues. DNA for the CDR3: TGCAGCGTGGCACAGGGAGAAAAACTGTTTTTT. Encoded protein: CSVAQGEKLFF.

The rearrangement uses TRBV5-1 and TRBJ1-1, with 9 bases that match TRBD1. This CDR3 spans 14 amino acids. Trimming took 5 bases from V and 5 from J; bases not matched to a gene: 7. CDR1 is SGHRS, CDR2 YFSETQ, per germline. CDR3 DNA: TGCGCCAGCAGGCCGGGACAGGGAGATACTGAAGCTTTCTTT. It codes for CASRPGQGDTEAFF. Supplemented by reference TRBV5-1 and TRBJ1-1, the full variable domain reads KAGVTQTPRYLIKTRGQQVTLSCSPISGHRSVSWYQQTPGQGLQFLFEYFSETQRNKGNFPGRFSGRQFSNSRSEMNVSTLELGDSALYLCASRPGQGDTEAFFGQGTRLTVV.

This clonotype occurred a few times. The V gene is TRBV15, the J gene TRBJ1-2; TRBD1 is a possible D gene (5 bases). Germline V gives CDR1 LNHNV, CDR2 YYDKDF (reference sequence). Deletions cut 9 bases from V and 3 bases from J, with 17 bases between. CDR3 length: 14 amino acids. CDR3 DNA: TGTGCCACTCCTACGGGGGGAGTTTACTATGGCTACACCTTC. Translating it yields CATPTGGVYYGYTF.

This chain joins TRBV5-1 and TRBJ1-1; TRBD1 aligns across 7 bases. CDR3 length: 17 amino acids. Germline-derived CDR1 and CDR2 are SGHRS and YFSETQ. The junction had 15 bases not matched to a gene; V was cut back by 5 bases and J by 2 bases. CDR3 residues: CASRIGRGAGGNTEAFF. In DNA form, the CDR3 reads TGCGCCAGCAGGATTGGAAGAGGGGCAGGGGGAAACACTGAAGCTTTCTTT.